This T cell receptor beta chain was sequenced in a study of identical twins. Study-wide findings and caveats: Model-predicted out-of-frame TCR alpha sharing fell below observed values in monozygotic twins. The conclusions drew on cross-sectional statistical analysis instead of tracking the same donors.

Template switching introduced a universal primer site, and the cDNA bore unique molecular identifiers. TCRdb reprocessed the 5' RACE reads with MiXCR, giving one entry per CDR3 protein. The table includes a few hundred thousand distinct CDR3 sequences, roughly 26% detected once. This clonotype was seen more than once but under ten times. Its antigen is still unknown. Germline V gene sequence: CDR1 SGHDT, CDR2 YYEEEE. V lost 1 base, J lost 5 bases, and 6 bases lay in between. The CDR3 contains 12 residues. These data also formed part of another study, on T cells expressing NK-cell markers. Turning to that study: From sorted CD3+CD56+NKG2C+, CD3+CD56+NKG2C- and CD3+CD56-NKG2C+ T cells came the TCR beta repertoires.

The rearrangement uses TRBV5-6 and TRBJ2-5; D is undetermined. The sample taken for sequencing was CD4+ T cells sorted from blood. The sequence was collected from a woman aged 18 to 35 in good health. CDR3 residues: CASSLFTETQYF. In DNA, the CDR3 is TGTGCCAGCAGCTTGTTTACCGAGACCCAGTACTTC.